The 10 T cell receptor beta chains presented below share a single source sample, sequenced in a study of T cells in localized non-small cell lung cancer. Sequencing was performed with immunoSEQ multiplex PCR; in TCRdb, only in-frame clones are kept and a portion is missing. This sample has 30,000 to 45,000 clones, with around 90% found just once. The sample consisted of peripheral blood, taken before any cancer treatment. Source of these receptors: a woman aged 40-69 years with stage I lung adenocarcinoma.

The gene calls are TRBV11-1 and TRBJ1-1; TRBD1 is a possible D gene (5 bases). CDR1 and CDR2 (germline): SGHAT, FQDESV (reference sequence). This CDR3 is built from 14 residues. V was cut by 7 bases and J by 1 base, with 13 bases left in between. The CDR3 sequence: CASIGANANTEAFF. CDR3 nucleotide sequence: TGTGCCAGCATAGGGGCCAACGCGAACACTGAAGCTTTCTTT.

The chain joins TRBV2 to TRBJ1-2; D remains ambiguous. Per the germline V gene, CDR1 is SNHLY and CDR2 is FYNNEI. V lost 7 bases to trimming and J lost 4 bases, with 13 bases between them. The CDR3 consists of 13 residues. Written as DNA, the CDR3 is TGTGCCAGCAAAAGGGATCATGGCTATGGCTACACCTTC. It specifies CASKRDHGYGYTF.

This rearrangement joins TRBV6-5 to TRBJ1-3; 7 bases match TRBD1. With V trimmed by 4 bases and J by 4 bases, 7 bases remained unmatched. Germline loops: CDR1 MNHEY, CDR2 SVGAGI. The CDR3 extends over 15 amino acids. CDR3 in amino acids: CASSLTTGVGNTIYF. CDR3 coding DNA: TGTGCCAGCAGTTTGACTACAGGGGTCGGAAACACCATATATTTT.

The DNA of the CDR3 is TGCGCCAGCAGCTTGGCCCCAACAGTAGAGAGCGAGCAGTACTTC. Translated: CASSLAPTVESEQYF. The chain joins TRBV5-1 to TRBJ2-7; D not resolved. This CDR3 region has 15 residues. Per the germline V gene, CDR1 is SGHRS and CDR2 is YFSETQ. Trimming cost V 0 bases and J 6 bases, with 16 bases left between them.

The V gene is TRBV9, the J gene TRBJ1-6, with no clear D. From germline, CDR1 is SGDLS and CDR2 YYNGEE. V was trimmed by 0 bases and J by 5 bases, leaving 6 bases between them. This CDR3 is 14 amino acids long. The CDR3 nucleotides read TGTGCCAGCAGCGTAGCTGCAGATAATTCACCCCTCCACTTT. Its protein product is CASSVAADNSPLHF. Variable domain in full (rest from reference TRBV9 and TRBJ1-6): DSGVTQTPKHLITATGQRVTLRCSPRSGDLSVYWYQQSLDQGLQFLIQYYNGEERAKGNILERFSAQQFPDLHSELNLSSLELGDSALYFCASSVAADNSPLHFGNGTRLTVT.

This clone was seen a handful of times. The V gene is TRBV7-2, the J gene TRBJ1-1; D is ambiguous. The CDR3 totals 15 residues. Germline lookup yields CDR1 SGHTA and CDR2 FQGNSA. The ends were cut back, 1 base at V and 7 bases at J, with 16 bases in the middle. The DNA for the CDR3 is TGTGCCAGCAGCTTAGTTTCGACGGGATTCGTTGAAGCTTTCTTT. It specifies CASSLVSTGFVEAFF. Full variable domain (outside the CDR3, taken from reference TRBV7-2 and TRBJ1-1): GAGVSQSPSNKVTEKGKDVELRCDPISGHTALYWYRQSLGQGLEFLIYFQGNSAPDKSGLPSDRFSAERTGGSVSTLTIQRTQQEDSAVYLCASSLVSTGFVEAFFGQGTRLTVV.

The CDR3 sequence is CASSLEYGGGNYGYTF. The CDR3 region has the DNA TGTGCCAGCAGCTTAGAGTACGGAGGGGGGAACTATGGCTACACCTTC. J is TRBJ1-2 and V is TRBV11-3, with D possibly matching TRBD1 (6 bases). Trimming took 0 bases from V and 2 from J, leaving 13 bases between them. The germline V gene has CDR1 SGHNT and CDR2 YENEEA. This CDR3 is built from 16 residues.

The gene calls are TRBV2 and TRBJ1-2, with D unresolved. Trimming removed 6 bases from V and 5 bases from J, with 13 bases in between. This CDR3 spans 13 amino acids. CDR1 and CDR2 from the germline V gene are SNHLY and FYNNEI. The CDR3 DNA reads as TGTGCCAGCAGCATCCGGGAGAGATATGGCTACACCTTC. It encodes CASSIRERYGYTF.

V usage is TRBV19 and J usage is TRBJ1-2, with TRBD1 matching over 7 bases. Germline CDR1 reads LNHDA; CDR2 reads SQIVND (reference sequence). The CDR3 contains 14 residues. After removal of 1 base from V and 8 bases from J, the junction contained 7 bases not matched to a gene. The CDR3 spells CASSIVPGGFGYTF. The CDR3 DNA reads TGTGCCAGTAGTATAGTACCAGGGGGATTCGGCTACACCTTC. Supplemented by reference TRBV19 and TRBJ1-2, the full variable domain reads DGGITQSPKYLFRKEGQNVTLSCEQNLNHDAMYWYRQDPGQGLRLIYYSQIVNDFQKGDIAEGYSVSREKKESFPLTVTSAQKNPTAFYLCASSIVPGGFGYTFGSGTRLTVV.

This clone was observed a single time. CDR3 DNA sequence: TGTGCCAGCAGCTTAATACCTAATCAGCCCCAGCATTTT. Translated: CASSLIPNQPQHF. The V gene is TRBV7-8, the J gene TRBJ1-5; D unresolved. The CDR3 is 13 amino acids. Germline V CDR1 and CDR2: SGHVS, FQNEAQ. With 2 bases removed from V and 4 bases from J, the gap between germline ends came to 6 bases.